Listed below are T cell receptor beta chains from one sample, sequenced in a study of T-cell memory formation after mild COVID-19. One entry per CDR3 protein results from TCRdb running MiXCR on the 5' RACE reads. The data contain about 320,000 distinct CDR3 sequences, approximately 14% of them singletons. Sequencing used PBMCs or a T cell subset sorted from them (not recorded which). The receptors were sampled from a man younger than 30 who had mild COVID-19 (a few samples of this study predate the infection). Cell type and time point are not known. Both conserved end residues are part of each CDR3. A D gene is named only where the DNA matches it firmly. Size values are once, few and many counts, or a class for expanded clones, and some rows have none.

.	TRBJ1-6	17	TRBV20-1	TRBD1	CSARTPGQAVYNSPLHF	TGCAGTGCTCGTACTCCGGGACAGGCGGTTTATAATTCACCCCTCCACTTT
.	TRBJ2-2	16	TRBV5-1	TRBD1	CASSSDRGQNTGELFF	TGCGCCAGCAGCTCCGACAGGGGTCAGAACACCGGGGAGCTGTTTTTT
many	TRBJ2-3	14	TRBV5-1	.	CASSRISSTDTQYF	TGCGCCAGCAGCAGAATATCTAGCACAGATACGCAGTATTTT
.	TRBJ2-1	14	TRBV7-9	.	CASSLAVGAGEQFF	TGTGCCAGCAGCTTAGCTGTGGGGGCGGGTGAGCAGTTCTTC
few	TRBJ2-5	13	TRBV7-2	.	CASSLRLRETQYF	TGTGCCAGCAGCTTAAGACTCCGGGAGACCCAGTACTTC
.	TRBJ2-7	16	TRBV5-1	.	CASSLQPAGVGSEQYF	TGCGCCAGCAGCTTGCAGCCAGCGGGCGTAGGGTCCGAGCAGTACTTC
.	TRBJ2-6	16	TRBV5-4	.	CAEGRGLSSGANVLTF	TGTGCCGAAGGGAGGGGGCTGAGCTCTGGGGCCAACGTCCTGACTTTC
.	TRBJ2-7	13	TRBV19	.	CASSMGFSYEQYF	TGTGCCAGTAGTATGGGGTTCTCCTACGAGCAGTACTTC
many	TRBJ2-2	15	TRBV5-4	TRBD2	CASSPVAGSAGELFF	TGTGCCAGCAGCCCAGTAGCGGGGTCGGCCGGGGAGCTGTTTTTT
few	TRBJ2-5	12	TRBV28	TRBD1	CASTRGRETQYF	TGTGCCAGCACCAGGGGGCGAGAGACCCAGTACTTC
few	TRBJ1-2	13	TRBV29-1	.	CSVEVLGLGGYTF	TGCAGCGTTGAAGTATTGGGGCTGGGAGGCTACACCTTC
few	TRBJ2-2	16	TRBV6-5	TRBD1	CASSYSTQGVHGELFF	TGTGCCAGCAGTTACTCGACACAGGGGGTACACGGGGAGCTGTTTTTT
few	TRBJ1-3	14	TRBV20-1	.	CSASRGAPGNTIYF	TGCAGTGCTAGCAGGGGAGCCCCTGGAAACACCATATATTTT
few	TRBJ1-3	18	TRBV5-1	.	CASSPRFGRVASGNTIYF	TGCGCCAGCAGCCCTAGGTTTGGACGCGTCGCCTCTGGAAACACCATATATTTT
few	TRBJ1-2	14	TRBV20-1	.	CSARPWRDLSGYTF	TGCAGTGCTAGGCCCTGGAGGGACCTGAGTGGCTACACCTTC
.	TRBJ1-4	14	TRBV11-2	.	CASSLAGTWEKLFF	TGTGCCAGCAGCTTGGCAGGGACTTGGGAAAAACTGTTTTTT
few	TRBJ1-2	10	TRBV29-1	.	CSVHRVGYTF	TGCAGCGTTCACAGGGTCGGCTACACCTTC
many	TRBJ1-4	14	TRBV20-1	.	CSARDPTRAEKLFF	TGCAGTGCTAGAGATCCTACTCGGGCGGAAAAACTGTTTTTT
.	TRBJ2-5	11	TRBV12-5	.	CASGLSETQYF	TGTGCTAGTGGTTTGTCGGAGACCCAGTACTTC
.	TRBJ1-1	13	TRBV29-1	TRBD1	CSVGTGVPDEAFF	TGCAGCGTTGGGACAGGGGTTCCTGATGAAGCTTTCTTT
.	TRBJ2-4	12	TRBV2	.	CASSEGEIRKYF	TGTGCCAGCAGTGAGGGGGAGATCCGAAAGTACTTC
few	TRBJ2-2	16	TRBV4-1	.	CASSQDAGGRAGELFF	TGCGCCAGCAGCCAAGACGCCGGGGGCCGCGCCGGGGAGCTGTTTTTT
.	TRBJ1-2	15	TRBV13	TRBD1	CASSSPGQGPYGYTF	TGTGCCAGCAGCTCACCGGGACAGGGACCCTATGGCTACACCTTC
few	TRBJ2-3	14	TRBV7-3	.	CASSQTGMTDTQYF	TGTGCCAGCAGCCAAACAGGGATGACAGATACGCAGTATTTT
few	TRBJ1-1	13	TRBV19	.	CASSIGPKTEAFF	TGTGCCAGTAGTATCGGGCCAAAGACTGAAGCTTTCTTT
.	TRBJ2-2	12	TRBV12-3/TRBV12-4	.	CASMTFTGELFF	TGTGCCAGCATGACCTTCACCGGGGAGCTGTTTTTT